A single sample is the source of the 7 T cell receptor beta chains below, sequenced in a study of healthy donors' naive CD4 and CD8 T cells. TCR libraries were built from 500 to 600 ng of total RNA by linear amplification. TCRdb reanalysed the reads using MiXCR and keeps one entry per CDR3 protein. The sample includes approximately 180,000 distinct CDR3 sequences, about 74% of them seen just once. The sequenced sample was naive CD4+ and CD8+ T cells sorted from blood, pooled from several donors. All receptors derive from a pool of human donors in good health; the sample pools cells from several healthy donors.

The rearrangement uses TRBV27 and TRBJ2-5; TRBD1 matches at 9 bases. Germline V lookup: CDR1 MNHEY, CDR2 SMNVEV (reference sequence). With 5 bases clipped from V and 5 bases from J, the junction kept 6 bases outside the gene matches. The CDR3 sequence is 14 residues long. The CDR3 spells CASSPGQGSETQYF. DNA of the CDR3: TGTGCCAGCAGTCCCGGACAGGGGTCGGAGACCCAGTACTTC.

This clonotype has just a few counts. The rearrangement links TRBV6-2 or TRBV6-3 to TRBJ2-5; perhaps TRBD2 as D (5 bases). CDR1 and CDR2 (germline): MNHEY, SVGEGT. Trimming stripped 7 bases from V and 1 base from J, with 16 bases between. CDR3 length: 15 residues. CDR3 sequence (DNA): TGTGCCAGCATCGAGGGAGTGGGGATCCAAGAGACCCAGTACTTC. Its protein product is CASIEGVGIQETQYF.

The table lists this clonotype with a count of one. This chain links TRBV5-6 with TRBJ2-1; weak D call: TRBD1 (6 bases). Germline CDR1 SGHDT, CDR2 YYEEEE. V was cut by 4 bases and J by 0 bases, with 17 bases left in between. The CDR3 is 17 amino acids. The CDR3 protein is CASSHDRDTSSYNEQFF. CDR3 in DNA: TGTGCCAGCAGCCACGACCGGGACACCAGCTCCTACAATGAGCAGTTCTTC.

The sample holds a few counts of this clonotype. The V and J genes are TRBV29-1 and TRBJ1-4, with a tentative D call TRBD1 (6 bases). This CDR3 contains 12 residues. The germline CDR1 and CDR2 sequences are SQVTM and ANQGSEA. Trimming left V 4 bases short and J 10 bases short, with 13 bases between. The CDR3 protein is CSVVLDSRKLFF. The DNA for the CDR3 is TGCAGCGTTGTCCTGGACAGCCGAAAACTGTTTTTT.

The chain has TRBV2 and TRBJ2-5; D may be TRBD2 (6 bases). V was shortened by 5 bases and J by 5 bases, with 12 bases between the two germline ends. The CDR3 is 13 amino acids. Germline CDR1 and CDR2: SNHLY and FYNNEI. The CDR3: CASSWRGWETQYF. The CDR3 DNA reads as TGTGCCAGCAGTTGGAGGGGATGGGAGACCCAGTACTTC.

The chain combines TRBV30 with TRBJ2-7; 7 bases map to TRBD1. V gave up 4 bases and J gave up 2 bases; unmatched junction bases: 8. CDR3 length: 14 residues. Germline CDR1 is GTSNPN and CDR2 is SVGIG (reference sequence). The CDR3 nucleotides read TGTGCCTGGAACCGACAGGGTCCCCCCTACGAGCAGTACTTC. Its translation is CAWNRQGPPYEQYF.

This clonotype has only a few counts. The chain employs TRBV6-5 and TRBJ1-2, with TRBD1 identical over 11 bases. This CDR3 is built from 14 residues. Unmatched junction bases numbered 3, after V lost 6 bases and J lost 3 bases. Germline lookup yields CDR1 MNHEY and CDR2 SVGAGI. CDR3 sequence (DNA): TGTGCCAGCAGCTGGACAGGGGGCTACTATGGCTACACCTTC. Protein: CASSWTGGYYGYTF.